Following are 20 T cell receptor beta chains from one sample sequenced in a study of blood T cell repertoires in COVID-19. TCRdb's copy holds only in-frame clones and misses some; the assay was immunoSEQ multiplex PCR. The table includes 400,000 to 500,000 clones, more than 70% detected once. Sequencing was performed on PBMCs or T cells enriched from blood (not recorded which). These receptors originate from a woman between 18 and 30 years old who had been exposed to COVID-19.

The rearrangement uses TRBV5-4 and TRBJ1-3; 9 bases align to TRBD1. J gave up 3 bases and V 4 bases, and 5 bases lay outside the gene matches. The germline V gene encodes CDR1 SGHNT and CDR2 YYREEE (reference sequence). This CDR3 contains 15 residues. The CDR3 reads CASSDGTGSGNTIYF. As DNA, the CDR3 is TGTGCCAGCAGCGATGGGACAGGGAGTGGAAACACCATATATTTT.

The chain recombines TRBV10-3 with TRBJ1-5; D gene uncertain. With 6 bases removed from V and 9 bases from J, the gap between germline ends came to 9 bases. The CDR3 sequence is 11 residues long. CDR1 and CDR2 from the germline V gene are ENHRY and SYGVKD. The CDR3 coding sequence is TGTGCCATCAGCGACGGGTGGCCCCAGCATTTT. This encodes CAISDGWPQHF.

The chain uses TRBV28 and TRBJ1-3; D call uncertain. CDR3 length equals 15 residues. V lost 10 bases, J lost 2 bases, and 18 bases lay in between. Germline V CDR1 and CDR2: MDHEN, SYDVKM. DNA of the CDR3: TGTGCCACCAGGCGGTCTTTAGGAACTGGAAACACCATATATTTT. As protein: CATRRSLGTGNTIYF.

This sequence joins TRBV14 and TRBJ2-7; 7 bases fit TRBD1. V shed 2 bases and J 4 bases; nucleotides not matched to a gene: 5. Germline CDR1 SGHDN, CDR2 FVKESK. This CDR3 region has 14 residues. The CDR3 DNA is TGTGCCAGCAGCCAATGGACAGGTGGTTACGAGCAGTACTTC. As protein: CASSQWTGGYEQYF.

In this sample, this clone turned up once. The V and J genes are TRBV27 and TRBJ1-6, with TRBD1 matching over 9 bases. Germline assignment: CDR1 MNHEY and CDR2 SMNVEV (reference sequence). This CDR3 has 13 amino acids. J gave up 19 bases and V 5 bases, and 12 bases lay outside the gene matches. The CDR3 DNA sequence: TGTGCCAGCAGTCAGCCGGGACAGGGTAGATTACACTTT. It codes for CASSQPGQGRLHF.

The V gene is TRBV28, the J gene TRBJ2-7; TRBD2 aligns across 9 bases. Germline trimming cut 6 bases from V and 2 bases from J; bases unmatched to any gene: 5. The V gene's germline CDR1 is MDHEN and CDR2 SYDVKM. This CDR3 has 14 amino acids. The DNA of the CDR3 is TGTGCCAGCAGCATACTAGCGGGCCCCTACGAGCAGTACTTC. This encodes CASSILAGPYEQYF.

This chain connects TRBV12-5 to TRBJ1-1, with a tentative D call TRBD1 (6 bases). Trimming took 3 bases from V and 0 from J, leaving 11 bases between them. CDR1 and CDR2 from the germline V gene are LGHNT and FRNRAP. This CDR3 has 15 amino acids. Here the CDR3 DNA reads TGTGCTAGTGGTTTAGGGGGGGTGATGAACACTGAAGCTTTCTTT. Protein sequence: CASGLGGVMNTEAFF.

The chain employs TRBV19 and TRBJ1-4; D gene unclear. Germline CDR1 and CDR2: LNHDA and SQIVND (reference sequence). The V end lost 3 bases, the J end lost 2 bases, and 13 bases lay between the germline ends. The CDR3 totals 16 residues. The CDR3 sequence is CASSIHVGGTNEKLFF. For the CDR3, the DNA is TGTGCCAGTAGTATTCATGTCGGCGGGACTAATGAAAAACTGTTTTTT.

The chain links TRBV18 to TRBJ2-5; 10 positions agree with TRBD2. The germline V gene encodes CDR1 KGHSH and CDR2 LQKENI. The CDR3 runs to 16 residues. Trimming took 5 bases from V and 2 from J; bases not matched to a gene: 8. The CDR3 loop reads CASSTLAGGLQETQYF. In DNA form, the CDR3 reads TGTGCCAGCTCAACCTTAGCGGGGGGTCTACAAGAGACCCAGTACTTC.

V gene TRBV2 combines with J gene TRBJ2-7; D is uncertain. The germline V gene encodes CDR1 SNHLY and CDR2 FYNNEI. Between the trimmed V and J ends, which lost 11 bases and 0 bases, there was a span of 14 bases. The CDR3 has 13 residues. CDR3 residues: CAAEDPGSYEQYF. CDR3 nucleotide sequence: TGTGCCGCCGAGGATCCGGGCTCCTACGAGCAGTACTTC.

This clone was recorded many times. This sequence joins TRBV27 and TRBJ2-2; TRBD2 aligns across 11 bases. The germline V gene encodes CDR1 MNHEY and CDR2 SMNVEV (reference sequence). J gave up 5 bases and V 5 bases, and 4 bases lay outside the gene matches. The CDR3 covers 15 residues. The chain's CDR3 is CASSLRLAGTGELFF. In DNA, the CDR3 is TGTGCCAGCAGTCTACGACTAGCGGGGACCGGGGAGCTGTTTTTT.

This clone came up many times. This chain uses TRBV29-1 with TRBJ1-1; the D gene is possibly TRBD1 (5 bases). The CDR3 sequence is 11 residues long. The germline CDR1 and CDR2 sequences are SQVTM and ANQGSEA. Deletions cut 6 bases from V and 3 bases from J, with 8 bases between. The CDR3: CSVDRYTEAFF. The CDR3 region has the DNA TGCAGCGTCGACAGATACACTGAAGCTTTCTTT. Full variable domain (missing parts from reference TRBV29-1 and TRBJ1-1): SAVISQKPSRDICQRGTSLTIQCQVDSQVTMMFWYRQQPGQSLTLIATANQGSEATYESGFVIDKFPISRPNLTFSTLTVSNMSPEDSSIYLCSVDRYTEAFFGQGTRLTVV.

The chain combines TRBV4-1 with TRBJ2-5; weak D call: TRBD2 (6 bases). The germline gives CDR1 MGHRA, CDR2 YSYEKL. CDR3 size: 17 residues. The V gene lost 0 bases and the J gene lost 5 bases, with 19 bases spanning the gap. The CDR3 is CASSQDPVGSKGETQYF. CDR3 in DNA: TGCGCCAGCAGCCAAGATCCAGTCGGGAGTAAGGGGGAGACCCAGTACTTC.

The DNA of the CDR3 is TGTGCCAGTGGGACAGGGTATAGCTACACCTTC. Translated: CASGTGYSYTF. This chain links TRBV28 with TRBJ1-2, with 9 bases fitting TRBD1. CDR3 size: 11 residues. J lost 9 bases, V lost 9 bases, and 5 bases had no gene match. The germline CDR1 and CDR2 sequences are MDHEN and SYDVKM.

This chain connects TRBV30 to TRBJ1-2; D gene ambiguous. Trimming took 2 bases from V and 6 from J, leaving 16 bases between them. Germline V lookup: CDR1 GTSNPN, CDR2 SVGIG (reference sequence). The CDR3 is made up of 14 amino acids. CDR3 DNA: TGTGCCTGGAGTCCGGGAAACCGGGTCCATGGCTACACCTTC. Protein: CAWSPGNRVHGYTF. Looking up the rest from reference TRBV30 and TRBJ1-2 gives the full variable domain: SQTIHQWPATLVQPVGSPLSLECTVEGTSNPNLYWYRQAAGRGLQLLFYSVGIGQISSEVPQNLSASRPQDRQFILSSKKLLLSDSGFYLCAWSPGNRVHGYTFGSGTRLTVV.

V and J are TRBV5-1 and TRBJ1-2, with 8 bases lining up with TRBD1. Unmatched junction bases numbered 6, after V lost 4 bases and J lost 7 bases. The CDR3 extends over 13 amino acids. Germline values: CDR1 SGHRS, CDR2 YFSETQ. CDR3 DNA: TGCGCCAGCAGCGGAGAAGGGACAGGTGGCTACACCTTC. Translated: CASSGEGTGGYTF.

In its sample, this clone was seen once. V and J are TRBV7-2 and TRBJ2-3, with 9 positions matching TRBD2. CDR1 is SGHTA, CDR2 FQGNSA, per germline. CDR3 length: 17 amino acids. Trimming cost V 1 base and J 2 bases; bases outside gene matches: 7. CDR3: CASSLGPTSGYTDTQYF. The CDR3 nucleotides are TGTGCCAGCAGCTTAGGCCCGACTAGCGGCTACACAGATACGCAGTATTTT. Complete variable domain (other parts from reference TRBV7-2 and TRBJ2-3): GAGVSQSPSNKVTEKGKDVELRCDPISGHTALYWYRQSLGQGLEFLIYFQGNSAPDKSGLPSDRFSAERTGGSVSTLTIQRTQQEDSAVYLCASSLGPTSGYTDTQYFGPGTRLTVL.

The rearrangement joins TRBV6-5 to TRBJ2-7, with D perhaps TRBD2 (5 bases). This CDR3 region has 12 residues. V lost 8 bases and J lost 2, with 10 bases in between. The V gene's germline CDR1 is MNHEY and CDR2 SVGAGI. The CDR3 nucleotides read TGTGCCAGCGGACTTTATGCCTACGAGCAGTACTTC. Its translation is CASGLYAYEQYF.

The chain uses TRBV7-9 and TRBJ2-1, with 7 nucleotides matching TRBD2. V shed 11 bases, J shed 6 bases, and the junction held 4 bases outside the gene matches. Germline V gives CDR1 SEHNR, CDR2 FQNEAQ (reference sequence). The CDR3 is made up of 11 amino acids. CDR3 coding DNA: TGTGCCTTTGGGGGGGTCAATGAGCAGTTCTTC. Its protein is CAFGGVNEQFF.

This chain links TRBV5-6 with TRBJ2-7; 9 bases match TRBD1. The CDR3 length is 15 residues. J was trimmed by 2 bases and V by 2 bases; bases with no gene match: 5. Germline V CDR1 and CDR2: SGHDT, YYEEEE. CDR3 nucleotide sequence: TGTGCCAGCAGCTTCGTGACAGGGGGAACCTACGAGCAGTACTTC. Its translation: CASSFVTGGTYEQYF.